This T cell receptor (beta chain) came from a study of blood T cell repertoires in COVID-19. Turning to the study itself: Samples came from the United States, Italy and Spain, spanning acute and convalescent COVID-19.

Method: immunoSEQ multiplex PCR; TCRdb's copy keeps in-frame clones and lacks some. The repertoire holds about 160,000 clones, with over 80% as singletons. V lost 4 bases, J lost 3 bases, and 11 bases stayed unmatched. CDR1 and CDR2 (germline): ENHRY, SYGVKD. CDR3 length equals 16 residues. This rearrangement joins TRBV10-3 to TRBJ2-7; TRBD1 matches 8 bases. The sample comprised peripheral blood. This TCR came from an older woman who had recovered from COVID-19. The CDR3 protein is CAISGATGTGDYEQYF. The CDR3 DNA reads as TGTGCCATCAGTGGCGCAACCGGGACAGGAGACTACGAGCAGTACTTC.